This TCR beta chain was obtained from a study of blood T cell repertoires in COVID-19. About the study: The United States, Italy and Spain provided the acute and convalescent COVID-19 samples. PBMCs, B-cell-depleted T cells, or T cells were the source of the cDNA or gDNA that made up the material.

Original processing notes: Amplified reference gene primers provided the basis for estimating nucleated cell counts. Measured with immunoSEQ multiplex PCR; TCRdb has only the in-frame clones, and not every one. V and J calls and clone size come straight from that table; D and trimming were deduced from the DNA. Of fewer than 300,000 clones listed, around 88% are singletons. This CDR3 comprises 16 residues. Trimming shortened V by 6 bases and J by 0 bases, and 16 bases separated the two germline ends. In germline, CDR1 is SNHLY, CDR2 FYNNEI. Sequencing was done on a sample of peripheral blood. The V gene is TRBV2, the J gene TRBJ2-3; maybe TRBD1 (5 bases). The sequence derives from an elderly man with acute or convalescent COVID-19. CDR3 sequence (DNA): TGTGCCAGCAGACACCTAGACAGCCCAAGCACAGATACGCAGTATTTT. This translates into CASRHLDSPSTDTQYF.